This T cell receptor beta chain is drawn from a study of blood T cell repertoires in COVID-19. Study at large: Acute and convalescent COVID-19 samples came from the United States, Italy and Spain. Sample material is recorded as cDNA or gDNA derived from T cells, B-cell-depleted T cells, or PBMCs.

V dropped 4 bases and J dropped 3; count of bases not matched to a gene: 6. Germline CDR1 MNHNY, CDR2 SVGAGI (reference sequence). This CDR3 spans 15 amino acids. Per the original data handling: Estimated nucleated cell counts came from reference gene primer amplification. Clones were sequenced by immunoSEQ multiplex PCR, and TCRdb holds only the in-frame ones, with some missing. D and trimming were read from the DNA, whereas the V and J calls and clone size are those reported in that table. The table shows some 130,000 clones, with 75% to 85% occurring only once. The sample was peripheral blood. The receptor was isolated from a man older than 75 with acute or convalescent COVID-19. The chain has TRBV6-6 and TRBJ1-5; 7 nucleotides match TRBD1. The CDR3 DNA reads as TGTGCCAGCAGTTCACAACAGGGGAACAATCAGCCCCAGCATTTT. Translating gives CASSSQQGNNQPQHF.